Sequencing of this T cell receptor (beta chain) was carried out in a study of monozygotic twins with inflammatory bowel disease. Findings and limits, study-wide: On the inverse Simpson index, IBD patients scored lower for TCRbeta diversity than healthy co-twins.

Germline CDR1 and CDR2: SGHVS and FNYEAQ. The CDR3 loop spans 18 amino acids. During cDNA synthesis, UMIs that each contained a 6-nucleotide sample barcode were added by means of template switching. TCRdb re-called the 5' RACE reads; one entry per CDR3 protein, DNA not given. This sample contains under 150,000 distinct CDR3 sequences. As to this clonotype: Antigen: not known.

Sequencing was carried out using blood. The sequence was collected from a human donor with ulcerative colitis or Crohn's disease, or a healthy co-twin of an affected twin (not recorded which). This chain joins TRBV7-6 and TRBJ2-5; TCRdb lists TRBD1, though no DNA is available to test this call. This CDR3 reads CASSLVPLGQVGRETQYF.